The 20 T cell receptor beta chains listed next were all sequenced from one sample in a study of T cell responses to AZD1222 COVID-19 vaccine. The method was immunoSEQ multiplex PCR; TCRdb's version includes in-frame clones alone and lacks a portion of them. Among more than 100,000 clones listed, 86% were seen once. Sequenced here: peripheral blood, sampled on day 0 of AZD1222 vaccination. The receptors shown here come from an adult in good health.

V gene TRBV28 combines with J gene TRBJ1-2, with 9 bases fitting TRBD1. Germline lookup yields CDR1 MDHEN and CDR2 SYDVKM. This CDR3 has 15 amino acids. Losses at the gene ends were 3 bases for V and 7 bases for J; bases not matched to a gene: 9. Here the CDR3 DNA reads TGTGCCAGCAGTTTGCCGGGGACAGGGACAGTTGGCTACACCTTC. This sequence encodes CASSLPGTGTVGYTF.

The table lists this clone with a count of one. The V call is TRBV6-5, the J call TRBJ1-5, with a weak D call TRBD1 (5 bases). CDR1 is MNHEY, CDR2 SVGAGI, per germline. Trimming shortened V by 5 bases and J by 2 bases, and 7 bases separated the two germline ends. This CDR3 has 13 residues. As DNA, the CDR3 is TGTGCCAGCAGTCGGGACGGCAATCAGCCCCAGCATTTT. It yields the protein CASSRDGNQPQHF.

The chain is built from TRBV27 and TRBJ1-2, with D unresolved. The germline CDR1 and CDR2 sequences are MNHEY and SMNVEV (reference sequence). The V and J ends lost 5 bases and 4 bases respectively, with 14 bases between them. CDR3 length: 14 residues. CDR3 protein: CASSLSRGAYGYTF. CDR3 nucleotide sequence: TGTGCCAGCAGTCTGTCGAGAGGAGCCTATGGCTACACCTTC.

This chain connects TRBV7-2 to TRBJ2-2; 11 positions agree with TRBD2. The V gene end was trimmed by 9 bases and the J gene end by 3 bases; junction bases not matched to a gene: 6. The CDR3 loop spans 15 amino acids. The germline V gene encodes CDR1 SGHTA and CDR2 FQGNSA. The CDR3 is CASRSGGAHTGELFF. The DNA of the CDR3 is TGTGCCAGTCGTAGCGGGGGGGCCCACACCGGGGAGCTGTTTTTT.

This clone was seen more than once but under ten times. The CDR3 nucleotides are TGCGCCAGCAGTAAAGCAGATATGAACACTGAAGCTTTCTTT. This sequence encodes CASSKADMNTEAFF. The V gene is TRBV5-1, the J gene TRBJ1-1; D ambiguous. V lost 5 bases and J lost 0, with 11 bases in between. Germline values: CDR1 SGHRS, CDR2 YFSETQ. This CDR3 spans 14 amino acids.

The chain uses TRBV28 and TRBJ2-2, with 7 nucleotides matching TRBD2. Germline CDR1 is MDHEN and CDR2 is SYDVKM. The CDR3 contains 16 residues. With V trimmed by 3 bases and J by 6 bases, 10 bases remained unmatched. This chain's CDR3 is CASSLTGLAGAGELFF. DNA for the CDR3: TGTGCCAGCAGTTTGACGGGTTTGGCGGGGGCCGGGGAGCTGTTTTTT.

This clone appeared a single time. The CDR3 protein is CASSLSPLTDTIYF. DNA of the CDR3: TGTGCCAGCAGTTTATCGCCCCTAACGGACACCATATATTTT. The genes are TRBV27 and TRBJ1-3, with D uncertain. This CDR3 is built from 14 residues. V was trimmed by 0 bases and J by 8 bases, leaving 11 bases between them. CDR1 MNHEY and CDR2 SMNVEV come from the germline V gene (reference sequence).

The chain couples TRBV6-5 to TRBJ1-3, with D possibly TRBD1 on 5 matching bases. The germline V gene encodes CDR1 MNHEY and CDR2 SVGAGI. The CDR3 is 13 residues long. The ends were cut back, 6 bases at V and 5 bases at J, with 11 bases in the middle. The CDR3 sequence is CASRGTLRNTIYF. The DNA for the CDR3 is TGTGCCAGCAGAGGGACCCTAAGAAACACCATATATTTT.

V is TRBV18 and J is TRBJ1-1; D is possibly TRBD1 (5 bases). The CDR3 is 14 amino acids. Germline V CDR1 and CDR2: KGHSH, LQKENI. V lost 6 bases and J 3 bases, leaving 14 bases between the germline ends. The DNA of the CDR3 is TGTGCCAGCTCTGACTTGGGGGAGCACACTGAAGCTTTCTTT. The encoded protein is CASSDLGEHTEAFF.

V is TRBV28 and J is TRBJ2-5, with 8 bases matching TRBD1. From germline, CDR1 is MDHEN and CDR2 SYDVKM. CDR3 length: 15 amino acids. Trimming took 3 bases from V and 6 from J; bases not matched to a gene: 9. The CDR3 is CASSLLSGGGQTQYF. The DNA of the CDR3 is TGTGCCAGCAGTTTGTTGTCAGGGGGCGGCCAGACCCAGTACTTC.

The J gene is TRBJ2-4, the V gene TRBV30, with 10 bases identical to TRBD1. Germline lookup yields CDR1 GTSNPN and CDR2 SVGIG (reference sequence). V lost 2 bases, J lost 1 base, and 8 bases stayed unmatched. The CDR3 covers 17 residues. The CDR3 here is CAWSTRQGAAAKNIQYF. The CDR3 bases are TGTGCCTGGAGTACTCGACAGGGGGCTGCGGCCAAAAACATTCAGTACTTC.

The chain combines TRBV30 with TRBJ1-2; TRBD1 matches 7 bases. With V trimmed by 4 bases and J by 13 bases, 18 bases remained unmatched. CDR1 and CDR2 (germline): GTSNPN, SVGIG (reference sequence). The CDR3 spans 14 residues. The CDR3 nucleotides read TGTGCCTGGATCCACCGGCAAATGGACAGGCTAATCACCTTC. Translation: CAWIHRQMDRLITF.

The chain uses TRBV18 and TRBJ2-1; TRBD2 agrees at 7 bases. This CDR3 spans 15 amino acids. The J segment lost 0 bases and the V segment lost 5 bases, leaving 4 bases of the junction unmatched. From germline, CDR1 is KGHSH and CDR2 LQKENI. CDR3 sequence (DNA): TGTGCCAGCTCAAGAGGCGGGAGCTCCTACAATGAGCAGTTCTTC. It yields the protein CASSRGGSSYNEQFF. Full variable domain (missing parts from reference TRBV18 and TRBJ2-1): NAGVMQNPRHLVRRRGQEARLRCSPMKGHSHVYWYRQLPEEGLKFMVYLQKENIIDESGMPKERFSAEFPKEGPSILRIQQVVRGDSAAYFCASSRGGSSYNEQFFGPGTRLTVL.

V and J are TRBV28 and TRBJ2-5; D perhaps matches TRBD2 (5 bases). Per germline, CDR1 MDHEN and CDR2 SYDVKM. This CDR3 has 14 amino acids. With 5 bases removed from V and 5 bases from J, the gap between germline ends came to 15 bases. CDR3: CASSPVRVGETQYF. The CDR3 coding sequence is TGTGCCAGCAGTCCGGTGCGGGTGGGGGAGACCCAGTACTTC. Supplemented by reference TRBV28 and TRBJ2-5, the full variable domain reads DVKVTQSSRYLVKRTGEKVFLECVQDMDHENMFWYRQDPGLGLRLIYFSYDVKMKEKGDIPEGYSVSREKKERFSLILESASTNQTSMYLCASSPVRVGETQYFGPGTRLLVL.

V and J are TRBV27 and TRBJ1-5, with 7 bases aligning to TRBD1. Trimming cost V 4 bases and J 0 bases; bases outside gene matches: 12. This CDR3 contains 18 residues. Germline-derived CDR1 and CDR2 are MNHEY and SMNVEV (reference sequence). CDR3 DNA: TGTGCCAGCAGTTCCAGTCTCCCCGGACAGGTTAGCAATCAGCCCCAGCATTTT. Amino acids: CASSSSLPGQVSNQPQHF.

This sequence joins TRBV28 and TRBJ2-7; TRBD1 matches 9 bases. CDR3 size: 14 residues. Germline CDR1 and CDR2: MDHEN and SYDVKM. V lost 5 bases, J lost 3 bases, and 5 bases stayed unmatched. CDR3: CASSQRDRVYEQYF. In DNA form, the CDR3 reads TGTGCCAGCAGTCAAAGGGACAGGGTCTACGAGCAGTACTTC.

The rearrangement links TRBV27 to TRBJ2-1, with 8 bases lining up with TRBD2. Losses at the gene ends were 3 bases for V and 6 bases for J; bases not matched to a gene: 7. The germline CDR1 and CDR2 sequences are MNHEY and SMNVEV (reference sequence). The CDR3 sequence is 15 residues long. CDR3 loop: CASSLTSAGRNEQFF. Here the CDR3 DNA reads TGTGCCAGCAGTTTGACTAGCGCAGGCCGCAATGAGCAGTTCTTC.

The chain recombines TRBV19 with TRBJ2-5, with no clear D. Trimming stripped 6 bases from V and 5 bases from J, with 7 bases between. CDR1 LNHDA and CDR2 SQIVND come from the germline V gene (reference sequence). The CDR3 is 11 residues long. The CDR3 nucleotides read TGTGCCAGTAGCCTGAGTGAGACCCAGTACTTC. Its translation is CASSLSETQYF.

The V and J genes are TRBV21-1 and TRBJ1-3. TRBV21-1 is a known pseudogene. CDR3 length: 13 amino acids. The CDR3 sequence: CASWRGSGNTIYF. The CDR3 DNA follows: TGTGCCAGTTGGCGAGGCTCTGGAAACACCATATATTTT.

The rearrangement links TRBV12-3 or TRBV12-4 to TRBJ2-1, with D perhaps matching TRBD1 or TRBD2 (5 bases each). V lost 5 bases to trimming and J lost 9 bases, with 8 bases between them. CDR3 length equals 11 residues. Here the CDR3 reads CASSRGGEQFF. In nucleotides, the CDR3 is TGTGCCAGCAGTCGGGGCGGTGAGCAGTTCTTC.